The clone carrying this T cell receptor beta chain has more than one count but fewer than ten. As yet, its antigen is unknown. The junction and the germline gene differ at one end; a read error may be behind it. This CDR3 contains 12 residues. CDR1 is DFQATT and CDR2 is SNEGSKA in the germline V gene (reference sequence). Sequencing libraries for TCR beta were prepared with iRepertoire HTBI primers and Arm-PCR of CDR3 regions. Each CDR3 protein gets one entry after TCRdb re-called the multiplex PCR reads with MiXCR. The table has more than 450,000 distinct CDR3 sequences, about 11% seen once. This sample was included in a study of regulatory T cells in long-lasting Graves disease. General study findings and limits: When disease was persistent, TRBV28, TRBJ1-2 and TRBJ2-5 were the favored segments.

Documented time point: newly diagnosed GD, antithyroid drugs for less than 3 months. The TCR library was made from RNA that had been extracted from PBMCs in TRIzol. This sample also appeared in a second study, on T cells in Graves' hyperthyroidism and ophthalmopathy. This second study notes: Graves' hyperthyroidism showing no ophthalmopathy progression within 18 months was considered stable. Initially, a first-round RT-PCR of the TCR CDR3 employed the HTBI primer set. A model using 13 V-J features told ophthalmopathy apart from stable hyperthyroidism.

This sequence was found in a woman younger than 45 with Graves disease. V usage is TRBV20-1 and J usage is TRBJ1-1; perhaps TRBD1 as D (6 bases). Sequencing was performed on peripheral blood mononuclear cells (PBMCs), taken at new diagnosis, from a patient treated with antithyroid drugs. CDR3 coding DNA: TGCAGTGCTCTCAATTGGGACACTGAAGCTTCCTTT. It codes for CSALNWDTEASF.